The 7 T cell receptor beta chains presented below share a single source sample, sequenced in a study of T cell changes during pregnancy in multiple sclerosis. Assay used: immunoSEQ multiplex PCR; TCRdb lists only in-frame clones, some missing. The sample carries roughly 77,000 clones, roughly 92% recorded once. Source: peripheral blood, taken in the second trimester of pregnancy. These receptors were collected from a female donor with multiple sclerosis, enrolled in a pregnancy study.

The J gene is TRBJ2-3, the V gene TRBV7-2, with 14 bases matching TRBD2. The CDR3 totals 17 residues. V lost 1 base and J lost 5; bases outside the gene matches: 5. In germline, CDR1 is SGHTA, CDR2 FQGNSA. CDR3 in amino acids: CASSLGRLAGGLDTQYF. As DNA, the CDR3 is TGTGCCAGCAGCTTAGGAAGACTAGCGGGGGGGTTAGATACGCAGTATTTT.

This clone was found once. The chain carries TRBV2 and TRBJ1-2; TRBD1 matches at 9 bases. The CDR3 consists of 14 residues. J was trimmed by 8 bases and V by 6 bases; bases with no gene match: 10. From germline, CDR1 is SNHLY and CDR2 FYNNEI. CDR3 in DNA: TGTGCCAGCAGAAGTTTACAGGGGGCTGAGGGCTACACCTTC. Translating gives CASRSLQGAEGYTF.

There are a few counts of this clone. CDR3 coding DNA: TGTGCCAGCAGCTTATCAGGGGATCGTTCACCCCTCCACTTT. It specifies CASSLSGDRSPLHF. The rearrangement uses TRBV11-2 and TRBJ1-6; the D gene is possibly TRBD1 (6 bases). V lost 2 bases and J lost 9, with 11 bases in between. CDR1 SGHAT and CDR2 FQNNGV come from the germline V gene. This CDR3 has 14 amino acids.

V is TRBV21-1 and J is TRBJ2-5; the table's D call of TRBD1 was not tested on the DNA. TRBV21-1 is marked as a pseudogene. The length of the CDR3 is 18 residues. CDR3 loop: CASSKEAIRQGPKETQYF. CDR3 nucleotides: TGTGCCAGCAGCAAAGAGGCTATCAGACAGGGGCCCAAAGAGACCCAGTACTTC.

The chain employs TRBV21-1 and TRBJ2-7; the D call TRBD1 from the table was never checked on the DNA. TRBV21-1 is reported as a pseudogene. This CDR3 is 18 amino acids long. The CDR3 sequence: CASSPTVRQSPTLYEQYF. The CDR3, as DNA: TGTGCCAGCAGCCCTACCGTGAGACAGTCTCCAACCCTCTACGAGCAGTACTTC.

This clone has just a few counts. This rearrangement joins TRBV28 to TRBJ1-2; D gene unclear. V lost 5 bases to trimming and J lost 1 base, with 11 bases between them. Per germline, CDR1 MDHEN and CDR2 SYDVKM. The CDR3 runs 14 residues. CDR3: CASSTPHFNYGYTF. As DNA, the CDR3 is TGTGCCAGCAGTACCCCTCACTTTAACTATGGCTACACCTTC.

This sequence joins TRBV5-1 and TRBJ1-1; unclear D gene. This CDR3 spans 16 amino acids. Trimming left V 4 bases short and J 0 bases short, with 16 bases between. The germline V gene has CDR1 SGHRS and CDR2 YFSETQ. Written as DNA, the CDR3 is TGCGCCAGCAGCCAAGAGACTGGTTGGGTGAACACTGAAGCTTTCTTT. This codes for CASSQETGWVNTEAFF.